A selection of T cell receptor beta chains follows, all from one sample in a study of blood T cell repertoires in COVID-19. Using immunoSEQ multiplex PCR, the repertoire was profiled, and TCRdb retains in-frame clones only, with some absent. The sample lists around 68,000 clones, 70% to 85% occurring once. The sample was peripheral blood. These receptors all come from a woman aged 45-65 years with acute or convalescent COVID-19. CDR3s include the opening cysteine and the closing phenylalanine or tryptophan. A D gene is named only where the DNA matches it firmly. A clone size is listed for some rows: how often the clone was seen (once, few, many), or a class if it is expanded.

clone size | D gene | J gene | V gene | CDR3 protein | CDR3 DNA
NA | NA | TRBJ1-3 | TRBV9 | CASSVEGTVGNTIYF | TGTGCCAGCAGCGTCGAGGGAACAGTTGGAAACACCATATATTTT
NA | NA | TRBJ1-2 | TRBV12-2 | CASAGTGGYYGYTF | TGTGCAAGTGCCGGGACAGGGGGTTACTATGGCTACACCTTC
NA | TRBD1 | TRBJ2-7 | TRBV2 | CASRYRGLNEQYF | TGTGCCAGCAGGTACAGGGGGCTCAACGAGCAGTACTTC
NA | TRBD1 | TRBJ1-2 | TRBV7-9 | CASSSQGAIYGYTF | TGTGCCAGCAGCTCACAGGGGGCGATCTATGGCTACACCTTC
NA | NA | TRBJ1-5 | TRBV2 | CASSGGRNQPQHF | TGTGCCAGCAGTGGAGGGAGGAATCAGCCCCAGCATTTT
few | NA | TRBJ2-1 | TRBV3-1/TRBV3-2 | CASSQDSIGEQFF | TGTGCCAGCAGCCAAGACTCTATCGGTGAGCAGTTCTTC
NA | NA | TRBJ1-4 | TRBV6-1 | CASSEAEAGYRLFF | TGTGCCAGCAGTGAAGCCGAGGCGGGCTATCGACTGTTTTTT
NA | TRBD2 | TRBJ2-1 | TRBV7-3 | CASSREASGYNEQFF | TGTGCCAGCAGCCGGGAGGCTAGCGGATACAATGAGCAGTTCTTC
once | TRBD2 | TRBJ2-7 | TRBV19 | CASTSVGGSMNEQYF | TGTGCCAGTACTTCAGTTGGCGGGAGTATGAACGAGCAGTACTTC
NA | TRBD2 | TRBJ2-1 | TRBV19 | CASSSLAGGVDEQFF | TGTGCCAGCAGTTCGCTAGCGGGAGGGGTCGATGAGCAGTTCTTC
NA | NA | TRBJ2-1 | TRBV6-5 | CASSYHRLAPYNEQFF | TGTGCCAGCAGTTACCATCGCCTAGCGCCCTACAATGAGCAGTTCTTC
NA | TRBD1 | TRBJ2-6 | TRBV10-3 | CAITGDGFSGANVLTF | TGTGCCATAACAGGGGATGGGTTTTCTGGGGCCAACGTCCTGACTTTC
NA | NA | TRBJ2-3 | TRBV6-5 | CASSPTKRTDTQYF | TGTGCCAGCAGTCCGACTAAACGCACAGATACGCAGTATTTT
NA | NA | TRBJ1-3 | TRBV19 | CARTGALTIYF | TGTGCCAGGACAGGTGCGTTGACCATATATTTT
NA | TRBD1 | TRBJ1-2 | TRBV5-4 | CASSLSHTGAYGYTF | TGTGCCAGCAGCTTGAGCCATACAGGGGCCTATGGCTACACCTTC
NA | NA | TRBJ1-4 | TRBV19 | CASSPGVINEKLFF | TGTGCCAGTAGCCCGGGAGTCATTAATGAAAAACTGTTTTTT
many | TRBD2 | TRBJ2-7 | TRBV6-6 | CASSSTRGDTGEQYF | TGTGCCAGCAGTTCCACGCGGGGGGACACTGGCGAGCAGTACTTC
NA | TRBD1 | TRBJ1-6 | TRBV3-1/TRBV3-2 | CASSLYPGTENSPLHF | TGTGCCAGCAGCCTATACCCCGGGACAGAAAATTCACCCCTCCACTTT
NA | NA | TRBJ2-2 | TRBV5-1 | CASTMGLLGTGELFF | TGCGCCAGCACCATGGGACTTCTAGGAACCGGGGAGCTGTTTTTT
NA | NA | TRBJ1-4 | TRBV20-1 | CSASAGNFDEKLFF | TGCAGTGCTAGTGCGGGGAACTTTGATGAAAAACTGTTTTTT
NA | NA | TRBJ2-7 | TRBV3-1/TRBV3-2 | CASSQEPQVYEQYF | TGTGCCAGCAGCCAAGAACCACAGGTCTACGAGCAGTACTTC
NA | NA | TRBJ1-2 | TRBV4-2 | CASSQDLETGGRHGYTF | TGTGCCAGCAGCCAAGATCTCGAAACCGGGGGGAGGCATGGCTACACCTTC
NA | TRBD2 | TRBJ2-5 | TRBV4-2 | CASSQDPGTSGGETQYF | TGTGCCAGCAGCCAAGATCCCGGGACTAGCGGCGGAGAGACCCAGTACTTC
NA | TRBD2 | TRBJ2-7 | TRBV28 | CASSPTSGSIDEQYF | TGTGCCAGCAGCCCGACTAGCGGGAGTATAGACGAGCAGTACTTC
NA | TRBD2 | TRBJ2-1 | TRBV14 | CASSQDSASGSIYNEQFF | TGTGCCAGCAGCCAAGATTCGGCTAGCGGATCAATTTACAATGAGCAGTTCTTC
NA | TRBD2 | TRBJ2-5 | TRBV3-1/TRBV3-2 | CASSPGLAGAGETQYF | TGTGCCAGCAGCCCGGGACTAGCGGGGGCGGGGGAGACCCAGTACTTC
NA | NA | TRBJ1-1 | TRBV5-1 | CASSSQGLNTEAFF | TGCGCCAGCAGCTCGCAGGGTTTGAACACTGAAGCTTTCTTT
NA | TRBD1 | TRBJ2-7 | TRBV23-1 | CASSLDVEGQVPYEQYF | TGCGCCAGCAGTCTGGATGTAGAGGGACAGGTCCCCTACGAGCAGTACTTC
NA | NA | TRBJ2-1 | TRBV18 | CASSLSQGFDNEQFF | TGTGCCAGCTCACTATCTCAGGGGTTCGACAATGAGCAGTTCTTC
NA | NA | TRBJ2-2 | TRBV21-1 | CASSKAGENGTGTDRGAVF | TGTGCCAGCAGCAAAGCGGGGGAGAACGGGACAGGGACGGACCGGGGAGCTGTTTTT
few | TRBD1 | TRBJ1-2 | TRBV30 | CASPGLQGANYGYTF | TGTGCCTCCCCCGGCCTCCAGGGGGCGAACTATGGCTACACCTTC
once | TRBD1 | TRBJ1-4 | TRBV2 | CASSGQGATNEKLFF | TGTGCCAGCAGTGGACAGGGTGCAACTAATGAAAAACTGTTTTTT
NA | NA | TRBJ1-2 | TRBV30 | CAWTYERTASYYGYTF | TGTGCCTGGACCTATGAGCGGACAGCGTCTTACTATGGCTACACCTTC
few | NA | TRBJ1-2 | TRBV7-9 | CASSLATERGYTF | TGTGCCAGCAGCTTAGCGACAGAACGAGGCTACACCTTC
few | NA | TRBJ1-4 | TRBV3-1/TRBV3-2 | CASSRAEKLFF | TGTGCCAGCAGCCGGGCCGAAAAACTGTTTTTT
NA | TRBD2 | TRBJ2-7 | TRBV5-1 | CASSPSTGGGSSYEQYF | TGCGCCAGCAGCCCCTCTACTGGGGGGGGGAGCTCCTACGAGCAGTACTTC
NA | NA | TRBJ2-7 | TRBV21-1 | CASSKGGNKATSGNVYEQYF | TGTGCCAGCAGCAAAGGAGGGAACAAGGCGACTAGCGGGAATGTCTACGAGCAGTACTTC
few | NA | TRBJ1-5 | TRBV18 | CASSPDNNQPQHF | TGTGCCAGCTCACCTGACAACAATCAGCCCCAGCATTTT
once | NA | TRBJ2-2 | TRBV15 | CATSGAGTARAGELFF | TGTGCCACCAGCGGTGCCGGGACTGCGAGGGCCGGGGAGCTGTTTTTT
NA | NA | TRBJ1-1 | TRBV27 | CASSLSLGGVGAYAEAFF | TGTGCCAGCAGTTTATCCTTAGGGGGGGTCGGTGCTTACGCTGAAGCTTTCTTT
NA | TRBD2 | TRBJ2-1 | TRBV15 | CATSTRDYPSQKEQFF | TGTGCCACCAGCACCAGGGACTATCCGAGTCAGAAGGAGCAGTTCTTC
NA | TRBD2 | TRBJ2-1 | TRBV5-8 | CASSSWTSGIYNEQFF | TGTGCCAGCAGCTCATGGACTAGCGGGATTTACAATGAGCAGTTCTTC
NA | NA | TRBJ2-1 | TRBV6-5 | CASTNGWYNEQFF | TGTGCCAGCACCAACGGGTGGTACAATGAGCAGTTCTTC
NA | NA | TRBJ1-5 | TRBV28 | CASSSSIGEQPQHF | TGTGCCAGCAGTTCCTCCATAGGAGAACAGCCCCAGCATTTT
few | NA | TRBJ2-5 | TRBV25-1 | CASRERTDQETQYF | TGTGCCAGCAGGGAACGGACAGACCAAGAGACCCAGTACTTC
few | TRBD1 | TRBJ1-1 | TRBV19 | CASSIVRTGYTPEAFF | TGTGCCAGTAGTATAGTTAGGACAGGGTATACCCCTGAAGCTTTCTTT
NA | NA | TRBJ1-1 | TRBV2 | CASSDLGGTEAFF | TGTGCCAGCAGTGATCTGGGGGGAACTGAAGCTTTCTTT
NA | NA | TRBJ2-3 | TRBV6-9 | CASSDPAFGGTDTQYF | TGTGCCAGCAGTGATCCAGCGTTTGGAGGCACAGATACGCAGTATTTT
NA | TRBD1 | TRBJ1-2 | TRBV19 | CASSIRPQGDYGYTF | TGTGCCAGTAGTATTAGACCACAGGGGGACTATGGCTACACCTTC
NA | TRBD2 | TRBJ2-7 | TRBV2 | CASSERGGSGYEQYF | TGTGCCAGCAGTGAGCGGGGCGGGAGCGGCTACGAGCAGTACTTC
NA | TRBD2 | TRBJ2-3 | TRBV4-3 | CASSPPGAGGTDTQYF | TGCGCCAGCAGCCCTCCCGGAGCGGGAGGCACAGATACGCAGTATTTT
few | TRBD2 | TRBJ2-7 | TRBV7-2 | CASSLEREGSEQYF | TGTGCCAGCAGCTTAGAACGGGAGGGAAGCGAGCAGTACTTC